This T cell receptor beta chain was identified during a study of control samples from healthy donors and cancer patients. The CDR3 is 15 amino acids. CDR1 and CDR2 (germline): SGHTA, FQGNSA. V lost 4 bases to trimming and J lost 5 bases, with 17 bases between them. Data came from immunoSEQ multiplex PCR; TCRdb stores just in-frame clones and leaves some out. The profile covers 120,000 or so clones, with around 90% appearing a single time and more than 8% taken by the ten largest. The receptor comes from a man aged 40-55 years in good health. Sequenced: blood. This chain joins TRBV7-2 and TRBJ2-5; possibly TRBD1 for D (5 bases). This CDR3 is CASSYRLQGWETQYF. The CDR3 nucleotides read TGTGCCAGCAGCTATAGACTCCAGGGTTGGGAGACCCAGTACTTC.